Below, 5 T cell receptor beta chains from the same sample are listed, as sequenced in a study of control samples from healthy donors and cancer patients. Method: immunoSEQ multiplex PCR; TCRdb's copy keeps in-frame clones and lacks some. This table holds 150,000 to 200,000 clones, roughly nine tenths found once. The sequencing input was blood. Receptors originate from a woman in her twenties or thirties in good health.

This chain connects TRBV28 to TRBJ2-7; D is ambiguous. V was cut by 4 bases and J by 0 bases, with 10 bases left in between. Germline CDR1 MDHEN, CDR2 SYDVKM. The CDR3 runs 14 residues. CDR3 in amino acids: CASSYITNSYEQYF. The CDR3 region has the DNA TGTGCCAGCAGTTACATCACAAACTCCTACGAGCAGTACTTC.

Concerning this clone: The same CDR3 also results from other DNA sequences found in this sample. The chain recombines TRBV6-5 with TRBJ2-5, with 10 bases matching TRBD2. The CDR3 spans 14 residues. Looked up from germline, CDR1 is MNHEY and CDR2 is SVGAGI. V shed 6 bases and J 1 base; nucleotides not matched to a gene: 2. This chain's CDR3 is CASSRLAGQETQYF. The CDR3 DNA is TGTGCCAGCAGCCGACTAGCGGGCCAAGAGACCCAGTACTTC.

This clone was seen once. The chain carries TRBV9 and TRBJ2-3; 10 bases are a match to TRBD2. The CDR3 consists of 18 residues. In germline, CDR1 is SGDLS, CDR2 YYNGEE. The trim removed 0 bases at V and 3 bases at J, leaving 10 bases unmatched. CDR3 DNA sequence: TGTGCCAGCAGCGTAGGGGCTAGCGGGAGTAGTAAAACAGATACGCAGTATTTT. Amino acids: CASSVGASGSSKTDTQYF. The full variable domain, with the rest looked up from reference TRBV9 and TRBJ2-3, is DSGVTQTPKHLITATGQRVTLRCSPRSGDLSVYWYQQSLDQGLQFLIQYYNGEERAKGNILERFSAQQFPDLHSELNLSSLELGDSALYFCASSVGASGSSKTDTQYFGPGTRLTVL.

The chain links TRBV14 to TRBJ1-4; D gene ambiguous. CDR3 length: 14 amino acids. CDR1 and CDR2 (germline): SGHDN, FVKESK. Deletions cut 1 base from V and 5 bases from J, with 8 bases between. The CDR3 region is CASSQVRQNEKLFF. CDR3 nucleotides: TGTGCCAGCAGCCAAGTTCGCCAGAATGAAAAACTGTTTTTT.

The CDR3 coding sequence is TGTGCCAGTAGTCCACAGGGGTACACTGAAGCTTTCTTT. Its protein is CASSPQGYTEAFF. This chain connects TRBV19 to TRBJ1-1; 7 nucleotides align to TRBD1. Germline CDR1 LNHDA, CDR2 SQIVND (reference sequence). Trimming at V came to 5 bases and at J to 3 bases, leaving 3 bases not matched to a gene. The CDR3 is 13 amino acids.